This paragraph reports one T cell receptor (beta chain). This record comes from a study of blood T cell repertoires in COVID-19. Study as a whole: Spain, Italy and the United States supplied samples that represented acute and convalescent COVID-19. PBMCs, B-cell-depleted T cells, or T cells were the source of the cDNA or gDNA that made up the material.

The V gene's germline CDR1 is LNHDA and CDR2 SQIVND (reference sequence). The CDR3 totals 13 residues. The J segment lost 3 bases and the V segment lost 3 bases, leaving 1 base of the junction unmatched. In the original workflow: It was from reference gene primer amplification that nucleated cell counts were estimated. Repertoires were generated with immunoSEQ multiplex PCR, while TCRdb's copy carries only in-frame clones and drops some. V, J and clone size derive from that table, while D and trimming were established from the DNA sequence. The table has approximately 120,000 clones, around 89% seen once.

The chain combines TRBV19 with TRBJ1-1; TRBD1 matches at 7 bases. Sequenced material: peripheral blood. The TCR comes from a human donor in a cohort sampled during active COVID-19. CDR3 sequence (DNA): TGTGCCAGTAGTATCCAGGGGGACACTGAAGCTTTCTTT. Translated, it gives CASSIQGDTEAFF.